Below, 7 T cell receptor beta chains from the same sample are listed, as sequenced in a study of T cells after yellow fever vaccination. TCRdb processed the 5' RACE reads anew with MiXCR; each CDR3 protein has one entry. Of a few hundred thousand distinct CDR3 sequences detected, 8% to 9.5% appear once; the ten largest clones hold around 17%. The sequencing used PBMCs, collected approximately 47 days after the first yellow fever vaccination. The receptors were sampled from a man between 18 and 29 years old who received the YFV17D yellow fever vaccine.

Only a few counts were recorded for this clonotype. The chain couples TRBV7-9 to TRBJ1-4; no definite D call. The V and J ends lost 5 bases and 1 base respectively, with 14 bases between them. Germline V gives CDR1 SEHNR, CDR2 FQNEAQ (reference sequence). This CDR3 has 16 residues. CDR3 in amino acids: CASSQTLGLTNEKLFF. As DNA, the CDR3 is TGTGCCAGCAGCCAGACCCTGGGCCTAACTAATGAAAAACTGTTTTTT.

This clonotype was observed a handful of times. The CDR3 bases are TGTGCCAGCAGCCCATTGACCCAGGGCCAAGAGACCCAGTACTTC. This gives the protein CASSPLTQGQETQYF. The J gene is TRBJ2-5, the V gene TRBV7-2; perhaps TRBD1 as D (5 bases). Trimming removed 5 bases from V and 1 base from J, with 14 bases in between. CDR3 length: 15 residues. Germline CDR1 reads SGHTA; CDR2 reads FQGNSA. The whole variable domain, remainder taken from reference TRBV7-2 and TRBJ2-5, is GAGVSQSPSNKVTEKGKDVELRCDPISGHTALYWYRQSLGQGLEFLIYFQGNSAPDKSGLPSDRFSAERTGGSVSTLTIQRTQQEDSAVYLCASSPLTQGQETQYFGPGTRLLVL.

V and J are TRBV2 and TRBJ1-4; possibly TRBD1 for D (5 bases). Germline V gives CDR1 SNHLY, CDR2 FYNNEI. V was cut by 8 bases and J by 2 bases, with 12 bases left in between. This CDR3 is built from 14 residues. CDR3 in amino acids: CASVETETNEKLFF. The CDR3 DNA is TGTGCCAGCGTAGAGACAGAGACTAATGAAAAACTGTTTTTT.

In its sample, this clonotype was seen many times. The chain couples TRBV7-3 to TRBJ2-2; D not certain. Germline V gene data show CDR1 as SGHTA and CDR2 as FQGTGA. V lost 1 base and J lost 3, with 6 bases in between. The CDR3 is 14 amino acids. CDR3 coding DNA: TGTGCCAGCAGCTTAATTTCCCACACCGGGGAGCTGTTTTTT. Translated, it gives CASSLISHTGELFF.

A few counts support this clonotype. In nucleotides, the CDR3 is TGCAGCGTCGGGGTGGGTAGCTCTGGAAACACCATATATTTT. Translating gives CSVGVGSSGNTIYF. The V gene is TRBV29-1, the J gene TRBJ1-3; no clear D gene. Between the trimmed V and J ends, which lost 6 bases and 0 bases, there was a span of 12 bases. The CDR3 has 14 amino acids. CDR1 is SQVTM and CDR2 is ANQGSEA in the germline V gene.

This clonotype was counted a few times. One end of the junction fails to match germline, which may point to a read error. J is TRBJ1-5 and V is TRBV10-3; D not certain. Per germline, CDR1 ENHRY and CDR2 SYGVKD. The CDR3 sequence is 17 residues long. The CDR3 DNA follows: TGTGCCAGCAGTGAGGATGCAGGACCATATAGCAATCAGCCCCAGCATTTT. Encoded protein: CASSEDAGPYSNQPQHF.

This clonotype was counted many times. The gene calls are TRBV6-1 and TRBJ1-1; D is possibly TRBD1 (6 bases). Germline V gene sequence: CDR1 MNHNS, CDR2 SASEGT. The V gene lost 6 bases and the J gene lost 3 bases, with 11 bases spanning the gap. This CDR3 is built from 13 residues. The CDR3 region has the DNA TGTGCCAGCAGCCAGGGGATCGACACTGAAGCTTTCTTT. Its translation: CASSQGIDTEAFF.